The rows below give T cell receptor beta chains drawn from one sample of a study of blood T cell repertoires in COVID-19. Clones were read by immunoSEQ multiplex PCR, and TCRdb kept only the in-frame ones, dropping some. Found here are about 260,000 clones, about 80% of them singletons; the top ten hold around 9.1%. Sequenced: peripheral blood. These TCRs come from a human donor in a cohort sampled during active COVID-19. The CDR3 runs from the conserved cysteine through the conserved F or W. A D gene is named only where the DNA matches it firmly. Not every row has a clone size; where given, it reads once, few, many or a size class.

J | V | size | D | DNA | CDR3
TRBJ2-5 | TRBV5-1 | . | . | TGCGCCAGCAGCTTGGGCGTGGGACTGCCTACCCAAGAGACCCAGTACTTC | CASSLGVGLPTQETQYF
TRBJ1-1 | TRBV29-1 | . | . | TGCAGCGATCACCGGTCGGGGGACACTGAAGCTTTCTTT | CSDHRSGDTEAFF
TRBJ1-1 | TRBV19 | few | TRBD1 | TGTGCCAGTAGTAATCCGGGACAGGGTTACACTGAAGCTTTCTTT | CASSNPGQGYTEAFF
TRBJ1-1 | TRBV19 | . | . | TGTGCCAGTAGTAAGACGGGCACTGAAGCTTTCTTT | CASSKTGTEAFF
TRBJ2-3 | TRBV15 | . | TRBD1 | TGTGCCACCTTGCCCGACAGGGGGTCGACAGATACGCAGTATTTT | CATLPDRGSTDTQYF
TRBJ1-2 | TRBV5-5 | many | . | TGTGCCAGCAGCGGTAGACAGTATGGCTACACCTTC | CASSGRQYGYTF
TRBJ1-6 | TRBV18 | . | . | TGTGCCAGCTCACCACGGACAGTTAATAATTCACCCCTCCACTTT | CASSPRTVNNSPLHF
TRBJ2-2 | TRBV28 | . | . | TGTGCCAGCAGGAGTGGCCGGGTTTCGAACACCGGGGAGCTGTTTTTT | CASRSGRVSNTGELFF
TRBJ2-6 | TRBV19 | . | . | TGTGCCAGTAATGACTTCTCTGGGGCCAACGTCCTGACTTTC | CASNDFSGANVLTF
TRBJ1-5 | TRBV4-3 | . | . | TGCGCCAGCAGCCAAGATCTTGTGAATCAGCCCCAGCATTTT | CASSQDLVNQPQHF
TRBJ2-3 | TRBV5-1 | . | . | TGCGCCAGCAGTCTACGACTAGTAACAGATACGCAGTATTTT | CASSLRLVTDTQYF
TRBJ1-6 | TRBV5-1 | . | . | TGCGCCAGCAGCTTGGACTGGCCAGGCGCTCCGGCCCTCCACTTT | CASSLDWPGAPALHF
TRBJ2-7 | TRBV4-3 | . | . | TGCGCCAGCAGCCACATTCGGGGCTACGAGCAGTACTTC | CASSHIRGYEQYF
TRBJ1-5 | TRBV28 | . | TRBD1 | TGTGCCAGCAGGTATGGACAGGGCGGATATAGCAATCAGCCCCAGCATTTT | CASRYGQGGYSNQPQHF
TRBJ1-1 | TRBV28 | . | . | TGTGCCAGCAGTTTAACGGTGAACACTGAAGCTTTCTTT | CASSLTVNTEAFF
TRBJ2-1 | TRBV10-3 | . | TRBD2 | TGTGCCCTAACCCATAGCGGGAGGGGCTGGGATGAGCAGTTCTTC | CALTHSGRGWDEQFF
TRBJ2-5 | TRBV6-2/TRBV6-3 | . | . | TGTGCCAGCAGTGGCGGTCCTAAAGAGACCCAGTACTTC | CASSGGPKETQYF
TRBJ2-3 | TRBV2 | . | TRBD2 | TGTGCCAGCAGTTTAGCGGGTGCTAGCACAGATACGCAGTATTTT | CASSLAGASTDTQYF
TRBJ1-5 | TRBV6-6 | . | . | TGTGCCAGCAGTTCCCGGACAGTTAGCAATCAGCCCCAGCATTTT | CASSSRTVSNQPQHF
TRBJ1-3 | TRBV7-2 | once | . | TGTGCCAGCAGCCGTGCCAGGAATCCTTCGGGAAACACCATATATTTT | CASSRARNPSGNTIYF
TRBJ2-1 | TRBV11-1 | . | . | TGTGCCAGCAGCCCCCTTGCCAGTAACAATGAGCAGTTCTTC | CASSPLASNNEQFF
TRBJ2-1 | TRBV4-3 | . | TRBD2 | TGCGCCAGCAGGGCTGGGCTAGCGGGCCCCTACAATGAGCAGTTCTTC | CASRAGLAGPYNEQFF
TRBJ1-2 | TRBV5-1 | . | . | TGCGCCAGAGCCAGTAGGAGGGGTTTAGATGGCTACACCTTC | CARASRRGLDGYTF
TRBJ1-5 | TRBV6-2/TRBV6-3 | . | TRBD1 | TGTGCCAGCAGTAAAGGGGGCGGAGAGTTGAATCAGCCCCAGCATTTT | CASSKGGGELNQPQHF
TRBJ2-5 | TRBV15 | . | . | TGTGCCACCAGCAGAACCCCTGGGCGTAGCCAAGAGACCCAGTACTTC | CATSRTPGRSQETQYF
TRBJ1-1 | TRBV6-6 | . | . | TGTGCCAGCAGTTACGGTACAGGGGAAGCTTTCTTT | CASSYGTGEAFF
TRBJ1-3 | TRBV19 | once | . | TGTGCCAGTAGTATATCGGTCCTTAGCTCTGGAAACACCATATATTTT | CASSISVLSSGNTIYF
TRBJ1-5 | TRBV19 | . | . | TGTGCCAGTAGTGCAGATAGCAATCAGCCCCAGCATTTT | CASSADSNQPQHF
TRBJ2-7 | TRBV5-4 | . | . | TGTGCCAGCAGCCCCAGACAGCTACCCTACGAGCAGTACTTC | CASSPRQLPYEQYF
TRBJ2-3 | TRBV19 | . | . | TGTGCCAGTAGTATTGGACTCCACACAGATACGCAGTATTTT | CASSIGLHTDTQYF
TRBJ1-2 | TRBV7-2 | . | . | TGTGCCAGCAGCCCGAGAACAACAGGGACCAACTATGGCTACACCTTC | CASSPRTTGTNYGYTF
TRBJ2-3 | TRBV10-3 | . | TRBD2 | TGTGCCATCAGTGACTCTAGCGGGAGGGCGTCGGGCGGAGATACGCAGTATTTT | CAISDSSGRASGGDTQYF
TRBJ1-5 | TRBV5-8 | once | TRBD1 | TGTGCCAGCACCATTCTAGGACAGGGGTTTTATAGCAATCAGCCCCAGCATTTT | CASTILGQGFYSNQPQHF
TRBJ2-1 | TRBV7-8 | once | . | TGTGCCAGCAGCTTAGGGGCAGGGCTGTACAATGAGCAGTTCTTC | CASSLGAGLYNEQFF
TRBJ1-4 | TRBV5-1 | . | . | TGCGCCAGCAGCTTGGGTTATAATGAAAAACTGTTTTTT | CASSLGYNEKLFF
TRBJ2-7 | TRBV7-2 | . | TRBD2 | TGTGCCAGCAGCTTCCGGACTAGCGGGGGGTACCCCTACGAGCAGTACTTC | CASSFRTSGGYPYEQYF